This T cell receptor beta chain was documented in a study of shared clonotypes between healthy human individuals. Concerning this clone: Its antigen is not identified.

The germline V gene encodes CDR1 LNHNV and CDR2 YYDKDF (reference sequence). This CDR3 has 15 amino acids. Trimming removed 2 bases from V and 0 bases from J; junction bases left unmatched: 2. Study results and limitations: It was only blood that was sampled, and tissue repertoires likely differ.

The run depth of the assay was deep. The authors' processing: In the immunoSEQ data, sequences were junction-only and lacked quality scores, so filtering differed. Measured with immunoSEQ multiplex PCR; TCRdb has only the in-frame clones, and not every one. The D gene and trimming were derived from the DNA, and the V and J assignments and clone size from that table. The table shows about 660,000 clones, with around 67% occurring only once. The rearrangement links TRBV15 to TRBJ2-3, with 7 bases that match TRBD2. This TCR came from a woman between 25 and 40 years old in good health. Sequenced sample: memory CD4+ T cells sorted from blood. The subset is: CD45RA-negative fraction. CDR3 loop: CATSRPAGSTDTQYF. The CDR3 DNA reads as TGTGCCACCAGCAGACCAGCGGGAAGCACAGATACGCAGTATTTT.